This TCR beta chain appears in the sequencing data of a study of cytomegalovirus exposure and HLA in healthy donors. Amplification used 60 Vbeta primers and 13 Jbeta primers. Libraries were prepared by immunoSEQ multiplex PCR; TCRdb keeps only in-frame clonotypes and omits some of them. This table has about 140,000 clones, 70% to 80% appearing once. The CDR3 totals 12 residues. Trimming removed 5 bases at V and 1 base at J, with 6 bases between. Germline loops: CDR1 SGHRS, CDR2 YFSETQ. Study-level points and caveats: With further analysis later on, most CMV-associated TCR beta chains appeared HLA-restricted.

Comment on this clone: Its matching antigen is unknown.

V gene TRBV5-1 combines with J gene TRBJ1-1; D uncertain. The sequence came from a young man in good health and CMV-seronegative. The sequenced sample was PBMCs. The chain's CDR3 is CASSNSNTEAFF. CDR3 DNA sequence: TGCGCCAGCAGTAACTCGAACACTGAAGCTTTCTTT.